The 28 T cell receptor beta chains below were found in one sample sequenced in a study of blood T cell repertoires in COVID-19. Assay: immunoSEQ multiplex PCR; the TCRdb copy retains only in-frame clones and omits some. Among approximately 400,000 clones, around 88% were seen once, and the ten largest hold around 13%. The sequenced sample consisted of peripheral blood. Receptor source: a woman aged 50 to 65 with COVID-19, enrolled during active disease.

CDR3 nucleotides: TGTGCCAGCAGTACAGGGGGCACTGAAGCTTTCTTT. Protein product: CASSTGGTEAFF. The chain couples TRBV28 to TRBJ1-1; 8 bases map to TRBD1. The J segment lost 4 bases and the V segment lost 5 bases, leaving 0 bases of the junction unmatched. Germline V CDR1 and CDR2: MDHEN, SYDVKM. The CDR3 runs 12 residues.

The DNA for the CDR3 is TGCGCCAGCAGCCAAGAAGGGGGGGGGAGCTCCTACGAGCAGTACTTC. Its translation: CASSQEGGGSSYEQYF. The chain joins TRBV4-1 to TRBJ2-7; a possible D gene is TRBD2 (7 bases). The V end was cut by 0 bases, the J end by 0 bases, with 12 bases between. The CDR3 contains 16 residues. The germline gives CDR1 MGHRA, CDR2 YSYEKL.

The chain joins TRBV3-1 (or the pseudogene TRBV3-2) to TRBJ2-3; 10 positions match TRBD2. The V segment lost 3 bases and the J segment 4 bases; nucleotides outside the gene matches: 4. The CDR3 has 15 residues. Germline V lookup: CDR1 LGHDT, CDR2 YNNKEL (reference sequence). The chain's CDR3 is CASSQVAGGSDTQYF. The CDR3 bases are TGTGCCAGCAGCCAGGTAGCGGGGGGATCAGATACGCAGTATTTT.

This clone appeared a single time. V and J are TRBV28 and TRBJ2-3; 10 nucleotides agree with TRBD1. This CDR3 has 14 residues. Trimming removed 6 bases from V and 4 bases from J; junction bases left unmatched: 4. Germline CDR1 and CDR2: MDHEN and SYDVKM. CDR3 in DNA: TGTGCCAGCAGCGGGACAGGGGTGCCAGATACGCAGTATTTT. This codes for CASSGTGVPDTQYF.

The chain combines TRBV7-8 with TRBJ1-1; D perhaps matches TRBD1 (6 bases). Germline V gives CDR1 SGHVS, CDR2 FQNEAQ. Trimming stripped 5 bases from V and 6 bases from J, with 16 bases between. The CDR3 is 14 amino acids. The CDR3 DNA reads as TGTGCCAGCAGCACCGACAGGTCCACCGCTGAAGCTTTCTTT. Translation gives CASSTDRSTAEAFF.

V usage is TRBV7-9 and J usage is TRBJ1-2; D not certain. Germline CDR1 SEHNR, CDR2 FQNEAQ (reference sequence). The germline V and J ends were trimmed by 1 base and 2 bases, with 5 bases remaining between them. This CDR3 has 13 residues. The CDR3 spells CASSLGENYGYTF. DNA for the CDR3: TGTGCCAGCAGCTTAGGGGAGAACTATGGCTACACCTTC.

The chain links TRBV12-3 or TRBV12-4 to TRBJ1-1; 7 positions agree with TRBD1. The V segment lost 5 bases and the J segment 1 base; nucleotides outside the gene matches: 1. This CDR3 comprises 13 residues. The CDR3 sequence is CASSDRENTEAFF. As DNA, the CDR3 is TGTGCCAGCAGTGACAGGGAGAACACTGAAGCTTTCTTT.

The rearrangement joins TRBV19 to TRBJ2-2, with 11 bases lining up with TRBD1. From germline, CDR1 is LNHDA and CDR2 SQIVND (reference sequence). The V segment lost 5 bases and the J segment 5 bases; nucleotides outside the gene matches: 13. The CDR3 runs 18 residues. CDR3 sequence (DNA): TGTGCCAGTAGTTCCCTAGGACAGGGGGCGCTGTGGACCGGGGAGCTGTTTTTT. Residues: CASSSLGQGALWTGELFF.

The genes are TRBV29-1 and TRBJ2-7; TRBD1 agrees at 9 bases. CDR1 and CDR2 from the germline V gene are SQVTM and ANQGSEA. The CDR3 is 13 amino acids. V lost 6 bases, J lost 0 bases, and 3 bases stayed unmatched. CDR3 loop: CSVETGGSYEQYF. The CDR3 coding sequence is TGCAGCGTCGAGACAGGGGGCTCCTACGAGCAGTACTTC.

The chain has TRBV6-4 and TRBJ1-1; TRBD1 matches at 7 bases. CDR1 MRHNA and CDR2 SNTAGT come from the germline V gene. V was clipped by 4 bases and J by 5 bases; unmatched bases: 7. CDR3 length equals 14 residues. The CDR3 region is CASSGVAGGTEAFF. As DNA, the CDR3 is TGTGCCAGCAGTGGGGTCGCAGGGGGGACTGAAGCTTTCTTT.

The chain combines TRBV5-1 with TRBJ2-3, with D unresolved. The V and J ends lost 1 base and 2 bases respectively, with 14 bases between them. Germline V gene data show CDR1 as SGHRS and CDR2 as YFSETQ. The CDR3 runs to 16 residues. The CDR3 sequence: CASSLIDFSPTDTQYF. In DNA, the CDR3 is TGCGCCAGCAGCTTGATCGACTTTTCCCCCACAGATACGCAGTATTTT.

The rearrangement uses TRBV7-2 and TRBJ1-2; no reliable D call. This CDR3 spans 11 amino acids. With 5 bases removed from V and 5 bases from J, the gap between germline ends came to 6 bases. Germline V lookup: CDR1 SGHTA, CDR2 FQGNSA. Here the CDR3 DNA reads TGTGCCAGCAGCACACAGTATGGCTACACCTTC. Translation gives CASSTQYGYTF. Looking up the rest from reference TRBV7-2 and TRBJ1-2 gives the full variable domain: GAGVSQSPSNKVTEKGKDVELRCDPISGHTALYWYRQSLGQGLEFLIYFQGNSAPDKSGLPSDRFSAERTGGSVSTLTIQRTQQEDSAVYLCASSTQYGYTFGSGTRLTVV.

This clone was detected only a few times. The rearrangement links TRBV11-2 to TRBJ2-2; TRBD2 matches 8 bases. Per germline, CDR1 SGHAT and CDR2 FQNNGV. This CDR3 region has 16 residues. Losses at the gene ends were 5 bases for V and 4 bases for J; bases not matched to a gene: 9. The CDR3 protein is CASSALSGVSTGELFF. Written as DNA, the CDR3 is TGTGCCAGCAGCGCCCTTAGCGGGGTTTCCACCGGGGAGCTGTTTTTT.

The rearrangement joins TRBV6-5 to TRBJ1-1; D might be TRBD1 (6 bases). This CDR3 contains 10 residues. Trimming took off 8 bases at V and 8 bases at J, with 9 bases between the two ends. The V gene's germline CDR1 is MNHEY and CDR2 SVGAGI. The CDR3, as DNA: TGTGCCAGCGGCACAGGGGAAGCTTTCTTT. Translation: CASGTGEAFF.

DNA for the CDR3: TGTGCCAGCAGAGCCGACAGGGTAAACGGCTACACCTTC. It yields the protein CASRADRVNGYTF. The chain employs TRBV2 and TRBJ1-2, with 7 bases that match TRBD1. The CDR3 loop spans 13 amino acids. Trimming took 6 bases from V and 8 from J; bases not matched to a gene: 9. The germline V gene has CDR1 SNHLY and CDR2 FYNNEI.

The chain couples TRBV6-5 to TRBJ2-3, with TRBD2 matching over 9 bases. V lost 2 bases and J lost 2; bases outside the gene matches: 5. Germline V gene lookup returns CDR1 MNHEY and CDR2 SVGAGI. This CDR3 has 16 residues. The CDR3 region is CASSYGAGGPTDTQYF. CDR3 DNA sequence: TGTGCCAGCAGTTACGGTGCGGGGGGGCCCACAGATACGCAGTATTTT.

The genes are TRBV11-2 and TRBJ2-7; weak D call: TRBD2 (6 bases). Per the germline V gene, CDR1 is SGHAT and CDR2 is FQNNGV. Trimming shortened V by 3 bases and J by 0 bases, and 9 bases separated the two germline ends. The CDR3 runs to 14 residues. CDR3 DNA sequence: TGTGCCAGCAGCTTTGCGGGGAGCTCCTACGAGCAGTACTTC. Translating gives CASSFAGSSYEQYF.

The CDR3 reads CAWSPGETQYF. In nucleotides, the CDR3 is TGTGCCTGGAGTCCCGGGGAGACCCAGTACTTC. This chain links TRBV30 with TRBJ2-5; D is uncertain. V shed 2 bases and J shed 5 bases, with 6 bases lying between them. The CDR3 is made up of 11 amino acids. Looked up from germline, CDR1 is GTSNPN and CDR2 is SVGIG (reference sequence).

The chain joins TRBV12-5 to TRBJ2-7, with TRBD1 identical over 12 bases. Unmatched junction bases numbered 6, after V lost 0 bases and J lost 6 bases. CDR1 and CDR2 from the germline V gene are LGHNT and FRNRAP. The CDR3 contains 16 residues. CDR3 loop: CASGLVPGTGGFEQYF. The CDR3 coding sequence is TGTGCTAGTGGTTTGGTACCCGGGACAGGGGGCTTCGAGCAGTACTTC.

The chain uses TRBV7-9 and TRBJ2-7; D possibly corresponds to TRBD1 (8 bases). With 5 bases removed from V and 2 bases from J, the gap between germline ends came to 22 bases. The CDR3 is 17 amino acids. In germline, CDR1 is SEHNR, CDR2 FQNEAQ (reference sequence). CDR3 DNA sequence: TGTGCCAGCAGCCGCGGGGGCCAGGGGGCCGCAACCTACGAGCAGTACTTC. Its translation: CASSRGGQGAATYEQYF. The variable domain in full, completed from reference TRBV7-9 and TRBJ2-7, reads DTGVSQNPRHKITKRGQNVTFRCDPISEHNRLYWYRQTLGQGPEFLTYFQNEAQLEKSRLLSDRFSAERPKGSFSTLEIQRTEQGDSAMYLCASSRGGQGAATYEQYFGPGTRLTVT.

The J gene is TRBJ2-3, the V gene TRBV5-1; possibly TRBD2 for D (6 bases). Trimming cost V 0 bases and J 6 bases, with 17 bases left between them. There are 16 residues in the CDR3. The V gene's germline CDR1 is SGHRS and CDR2 YFSETQ. The CDR3 is CASSLEAATGGDTQYF. The CDR3 region has the DNA TGCGCCAGCAGCTTGGAGGCGGCCACCGGGGGTGATACGCAGTATTTT.

V usage is TRBV2 and J usage is TRBJ2-7, with a weak D call TRBD1 (5 bases). CDR3 length: 14 residues. Germline CDR1 and CDR2: SNHLY and FYNNEI. The V and J ends lost 6 bases and 0 bases respectively, with 12 bases between them. CDR3 in DNA: TGTGCCAGCAGAGGAAGGGGTTCCTCCTACGAGCAGTACTTC. Translation gives CASRGRGSSYEQYF. The full variable domain, with the rest looked up from reference TRBV2 and TRBJ2-7, is EPEVTQTPSHQVTQMGQEVILRCVPISNHLYFYWYRQILGQKVEFLVSFYNNEISEKSEIFDDQFSVERPDGSNFTLKIRSTKLEDSAMYFCASRGRGSSYEQYFGPGTRLTVT.

The chain uses TRBV5-1 and TRBJ2-1, with 8 bases identical to TRBD2. Germline V gives CDR1 SGHRS, CDR2 YFSETQ. The trim removed 5 bases at V and 6 bases at J, leaving 19 bases unmatched. This CDR3 is 18 amino acids long. The CDR3 reads CASSRRSGGLWTLNEQFF. CDR3 nucleotides: TGCGCCAGCAGTCGAAGGTCGGGGGGGCTATGGACGCTCAATGAGCAGTTCTTC.

The genes are TRBV5-1 and TRBJ2-1, with 13 bases fitting TRBD2. Trimming removed 4 bases from V and 8 bases from J; junction bases left unmatched: 6. This CDR3 spans 15 amino acids. CDR1 and CDR2 from the germline V gene are SGHRS and YFSETQ. CDR3 loop: CASSLGTSGAYEQFF. The CDR3 nucleotides read TGCGCCAGCAGCCTCGGGACTAGCGGGGCCTATGAGCAGTTCTTC.

The J gene is TRBJ2-3, the V gene TRBV7-3; D is unclear. With 3 bases removed from V and 6 bases from J, the gap between germline ends came to 7 bases. Germline V CDR1 and CDR2: SGHTA, FQGTGA. The CDR3 consists of 12 residues. The CDR3 nucleotides read TGTGCCAGCAGCTTTTCAGGCGATACGCAGTATTTT. Amino acids: CASSFSGDTQYF.

This chain joins TRBV27 and TRBJ2-7; a weak D match, TRBD2 (6 bases). This CDR3 is built from 13 residues. Germline lookup yields CDR1 MNHEY and CDR2 SMNVEV (reference sequence). The V gene lost 3 bases and the J gene lost 7 bases, with 13 bases spanning the gap. CDR3 residues: CASSFNGGYEQYF. The DNA of the CDR3 is TGTGCCAGCAGTTTTAACGGAGGGTATGAGCAGTACTTC.

The count of this clone is one. The rearrangement joins TRBV29-1 to TRBJ2-5; 9 nucleotides agree with TRBD1. Germline CDR1 reads SQVTM; CDR2 reads ANQGSEA. The CDR3 sequence is 13 residues long. V gave up 5 bases and J gave up 1 base; unmatched junction bases: 2. The DNA for the CDR3 is TGCAGCGTTTGGGACAGGGCCCAAGAGACCCAGTACTTC. Translation: CSVWDRAQETQYF. Supplemented by reference TRBV29-1 and TRBJ2-5, the full variable domain reads SAVISQKPSRDICQRGTSLTIQCQVDSQVTMMFWYRQQPGQSLTLIATANQGSEATYESGFVIDKFPISRPNLTFSTLTVSNMSPEDSSIYLCSVWDRAQETQYFGPGTRLLVL.

The chain combines TRBV18 with TRBJ2-1, with 11 nucleotides matching TRBD2. This CDR3 spans 17 amino acids. The germline CDR1 and CDR2 sequences are KGHSH and LQKENI. The junction had 11 bases not matched to a gene; V was cut back by 1 base and J by 9 bases. Here the CDR3 reads CASSPQILSGGASEQFF. Written as DNA, the CDR3 is TGTGCCAGCTCACCACAGATTCTTAGCGGGGGGGCCAGTGAGCAGTTCTTC.